This T cell receptor beta chain was captured in a study of T cell responses to AZD1222 COVID-19 vaccine (dated by TCRdb to the early 2020s). Notes on the research overall: Because spike-specific TCR depth and breadth did not differ between the two schedules, AZD1222 recipients who got a second dose at roughly 4 weeks were pooled with those who got a second dose at roughly 12 weeks. TCR sequencing was performed for about 250 trial participants, of whom about 210 were given two doses of AZD1222 and roughly 25 were given two doses of MenACWY control vaccine. Enrollment into the trials was organized by age into subgroups of 18-55, 56-69 and 70-plus years, and those subgroups contained roughly 150, 30 and 60 TCR-sequenced participants, respectively. General findings and caveats noted by the study authors: Reportedly, almost half of the unique spike-specific TCRs recognized epitopes lying outside the regions that are mutated in the B.1.351 and B.1.1.7 variants. Vaccine-associated CD4 TCRs spanned the whole spike protein, with dominant responses in regions 160-218 and 743-854. Conclusions about previously exposed vaccinees are limited because only six or seven AZD1222 recipients were SARS-CoV-2 seropositive at baseline. In the small 56-69-year group, the increase in depth fell short of significance, most likely because of low power. Because no samples from the day 14 peak response were available, repertoires could be characterized only after the peak T cell response. After two AZD1222 doses, both the breadth and the depth of spike-specific TCRs were significantly higher than at day 0 and than in MenACWY recipients. Participants were mostly white British and included more females than males, and it was suggested by the authors that clonal diversity may have been underestimated.

The CDR3 regions of human TCRbeta chains were analyzed by immunosequencing. The paper's processing steps were these. TCRs in the repertoires were matched against a reference library of SARS-CoV-2-specific TCRs that had been generated with the MIRA antigen-specificity platform. Breadth was defined as the fraction of unique TCRs that were SARS-CoV-2-associated, and depth was defined as the fraction of total T cells that were SARS-CoV-2-associated. Using the MIRA data, each spike-specific TCR was mapped to the spike region that the TCR reacts to and placed in a CD4 or CD8 class. Log10-transformed breadth and depth values were compared by one-way ANOVA with Sidak's multiple comparisons tests. This immuneACCESS table, as held by TCRdb, lists in-frame sequences with V and J called but not all clones. Of the missing ones, under half trace to an unresolved V gene in checked studies; the others have no known cause. V, J and clone size were drawn from that table, and D and trimming were deduced from the DNA. This sample is represented by about 130,000 clones; around 89% of them were singletons. Of the sample, 4% to 4.5% is held by the ten largest clones.

The sample's time point label, decoded: baseline before first vaccination. Samples from vaccinated people were obtained from the UK trials COV001 and COV002, which included a single-blind randomized controlled phase 2/3 trial of AZD1222 (ChAdOx1 nCoV-19) in healthy adults. For TCRbeta chain sequencing, PBMC samples from trial participants were taken at day 0 and at day 28 after the second dose. Regarding this clone: What this receptor recognizes is not known. Per-nucleotide qualities are absent, and no much larger clonotype sits a single base away.

The cysteine opens and the phenylalanine closes a CDR3 of 16 amino acids. CDR3 DNA is the only sequence kept; it has 48 bases, read in frame from the first base. CDR1 and CDR2 are read off the germline V gene as MNHEY and SVGAGI. V is clipped by 0 bases and J by 5 bases, and the sequence between their germline boundaries is 13 bases long. The receptor was derived from an adult in good health. Recombination connected TRBV6-5 to TRBJ1-4; the D region possibly corresponds to TRBD1 (6 bases align). The sample was peripheral blood, taken on day 0 of AZD1222 vaccination. DNA sequence: TGTGCCAGCAGTTACTCGCGGGGGGCGCGGAATGAAAAACTGTTTTTT. It translates as CASSYSRGARNEKLFF.